The clone carrying this T cell receptor beta chain was observed a handful of times. What it binds is unknown. Germline CDR1 MGHDK, CDR2 SYGVNS. V lost 6 bases to trimming and J lost 7 bases, with 16 bases between them. The CDR3 spans 14 residues. The primer mix had 60 Vbeta and 13 Jbeta primers. Produced via immunoSEQ multiplex PCR; TCRdb's table is partial and in-frame only. The sample includes 95,000 to 150,000 clones, about 80% of them seen just once. This specimen comes from a study of cytomegalovirus exposure and HLA in healthy donors. Study findings and constraints: Earlier findings revealed that most TCR beta V segments proved productive either about 87% or about 30% of the time. Analyses of presence/absence relied on an assumption of roughly uniform sequencing depth across donors.

The sample comprised PBMCs. This clonotype originated in a man aged 25-45 years in good health and CMV-seropositive. The V gene is TRBV25-1, the J gene TRBJ2-1; D perhaps matches TRBD1 (7 bases). In nucleotides, the CDR3 is TGTGCCAGCAGCAGGGGGGAGGTAGATAATGAGCAGTTCTTC. This translates into CASSRGEVDNEQFF.